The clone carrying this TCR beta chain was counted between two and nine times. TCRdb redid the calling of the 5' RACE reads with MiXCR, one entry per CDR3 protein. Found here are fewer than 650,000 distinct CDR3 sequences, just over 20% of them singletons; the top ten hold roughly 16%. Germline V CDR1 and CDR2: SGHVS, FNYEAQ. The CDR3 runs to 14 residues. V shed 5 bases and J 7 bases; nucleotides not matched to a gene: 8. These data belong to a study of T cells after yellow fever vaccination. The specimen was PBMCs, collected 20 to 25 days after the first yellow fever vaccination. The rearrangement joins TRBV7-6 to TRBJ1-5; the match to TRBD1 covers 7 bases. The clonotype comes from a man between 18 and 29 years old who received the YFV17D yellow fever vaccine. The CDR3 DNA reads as TGTGCCAGCAGCCCCGGGACAGTGGGACAGCCCCAGCATTTT. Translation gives CASSPGTVGQPQHF.